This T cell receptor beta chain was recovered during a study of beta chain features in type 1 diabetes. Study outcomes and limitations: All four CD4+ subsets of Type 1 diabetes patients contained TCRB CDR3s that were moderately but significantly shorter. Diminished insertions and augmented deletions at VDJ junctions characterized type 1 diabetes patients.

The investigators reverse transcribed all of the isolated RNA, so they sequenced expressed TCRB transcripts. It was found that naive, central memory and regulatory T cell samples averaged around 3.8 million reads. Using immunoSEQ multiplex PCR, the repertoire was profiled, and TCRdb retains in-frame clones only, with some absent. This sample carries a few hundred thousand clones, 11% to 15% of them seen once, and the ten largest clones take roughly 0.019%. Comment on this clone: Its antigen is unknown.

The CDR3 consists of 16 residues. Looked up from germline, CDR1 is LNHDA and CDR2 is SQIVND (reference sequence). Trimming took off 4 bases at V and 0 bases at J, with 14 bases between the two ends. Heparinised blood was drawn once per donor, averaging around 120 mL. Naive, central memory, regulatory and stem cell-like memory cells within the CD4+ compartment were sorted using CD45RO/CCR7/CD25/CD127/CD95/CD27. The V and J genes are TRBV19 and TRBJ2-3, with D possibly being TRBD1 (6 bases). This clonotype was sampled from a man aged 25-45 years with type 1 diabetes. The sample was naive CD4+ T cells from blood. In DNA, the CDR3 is TGTGCCAGTAGTACCCTACAGGGAATTAGCACAGATACGCAGTATTTT. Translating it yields CASSTLQGISTDTQYF.